Shown below are 10 T cell receptor beta chains from a single sample sequenced in a study of blood T cell repertoires in COVID-19 (dated by TCRdb to the early 2020s). Receptors were amplified or captured by the immunoSEQ multiplex PCR assay. The immuneACCESS repertoire file appears here via TCRdb, limited to in-frame rearrangements. These files lack a portion of the clones; in checked studies, under half of the deficit traces to unresolved V genes, and the cause of the others is not known. The sample records 200,000 to 300,000 clones, roughly 83% of which are singletons. In total, the top ten clones hold roughly 9.6% of the sample. The specimen was peripheral blood. The receptor source for this set is an elderly woman with acute or convalescent COVID-19.

The chain has TRBV28 and TRBJ1-4, with 7 bases that match TRBD1. V was pared by 5 bases and J by 7 bases, with 7 bases of the junction left unmatched. The V gene's germline CDR1 is MDHEN and CDR2 SYDVKM. The CDR3 is 14 residues long. The CDR3 DNA is TGTGCCAGCAGTCTGACAGGGCAGGCTGAAAAACTGTTTTTT. As protein: CASSLTGQAEKLFF.

The rearrangement joins TRBV6-5 to TRBJ1-5; 8 bases are shared with TRBD1. The CDR3 consists of 15 residues. Losses at the gene ends were 6 bases for V and 5 bases for J; bases not matched to a gene: 9. Germline V lookup: CDR1 MNHEY, CDR2 SVGAGI. In nucleotides, the CDR3 is TGTGCCAGCAGACCGGGACAGGCCATCCATCAGCCCCAGCATTTT. Amino acid sequence: CASRPGQAIHQPQHF.

J is TRBJ2-5 and V is TRBV28; a possible D gene is TRBD2 (7 bases). CDR1 MDHEN and CDR2 SYDVKM come from the germline V gene. This CDR3 spans 18 amino acids. V lost 6 bases and J lost 9, with 32 bases in between. CDR3 amino acids: CASSLGATSREGVRPQYF. CDR3 DNA: TGTGCCAGCAGCCTGGGGGCGACTAGTAGGGAGGGAGTGAGACCCCAGTACTTC.

For the CDR3, the DNA is TGTGCCAGCAGCCAAGCCCCGGGAGGAGCGGGGGAGCTTTCTTCCTTAGCCAAAAACATTCAGTACTTC. Protein: CASSQAPGGAGELSSLAKNIQYF. The gene calls are TRBV4-2 and TRBJ2-4; 8 bases align to TRBD2. Germline V lookup: CDR1 LGHNA, CDR2 YNFKEQ. The V and J ends lost 1 base and 0 bases, in that order; junction bases with no gene match: 23. The CDR3 spans 23 residues.

This chain connects TRBV11-2 to TRBJ1-1; TRBD1 aligns across 7 bases. The CDR3 has 11 residues. Unmatched junction bases numbered 4, after V lost 5 bases and J lost 10 bases. Germline CDR1 and CDR2: SGHAT and FQNNGV. CDR3 bases: TGTGCCAGCAGCCCGAAGGGGGCAGCTTTCTTT. This encodes CASSPKGAAFF. The whole variable domain, remainder taken from reference TRBV11-2 and TRBJ1-1, is EAGVAQSPRYKIIEKRQSVAFWCNPISGHATLYWYQQILGQGPKLLIQFQNNGVVDDSQLPKDRFSAERLKGVDSTLKIQPAKLEDSAVYLCASSPKGAAFFGQGTRLTVV.

This clone was detected a few times. The chain recombines TRBV9 with TRBJ2-2; the D is unclear. Germline assignment: CDR1 SGDLS and CDR2 YYNGEE. The germline V and J ends were trimmed by 0 bases and 6 bases, with 12 bases remaining between them. This CDR3 has 15 residues. The CDR3 DNA reads as TGTGCCAGCAGCGTAGGGGCCAACCCTCCCGGGGAGCTGTTTTTT. This translates into CASSVGANPPGELFF.

The chain carries TRBV2 and TRBJ1-2; D is possibly TRBD1 (5 bases). Trimming shortened V by 4 bases and J by 2 bases, and 8 bases separated the two germline ends. The CDR3 runs 13 residues. Per the germline V gene, CDR1 is SNHLY and CDR2 is FYNNEI. For the CDR3, the DNA is TGTGCCAGCAGTGGGGCAGGGAACTATGGCTACACCTTC. Translation gives CASSGAGNYGYTF.

This clone has more than one count but fewer than ten. Other DNA sequences in the same sample also yield this CDR3. The chain is built from TRBV25-1 and TRBJ1-4; D may be TRBD1 (5 bases). This CDR3 comprises 14 residues. The germline V gene encodes CDR1 MGHDK and CDR2 SYGVNS. Trimming took 3 bases from V and 3 from J, leaving 8 bases between them. DNA for the CDR3: TGTGCCAGCAGTGAGGAGGGGCCTAATGAAAAACTGTTTTTT. Translated, it gives CASSEEGPNEKLFF.

This clone was seen a few times. The chain uses TRBV11-1 and TRBJ1-5; 7 bases are a match to TRBD1. Unmatched junction bases numbered 4, after V lost 5 bases and J lost 3 bases. This CDR3 has 14 amino acids. Germline V gives CDR1 SGHAT, CDR2 FQDESV (reference sequence). The CDR3 loop reads CASSATGVNQPQHF. CDR3 DNA sequence: TGTGCCAGCAGCGCCACAGGGGTCAATCAGCCCCAGCATTTT.

The table lists this clone with a few counts. The V call is TRBV6-5, the J call TRBJ2-2; D might be TRBD1 (6 bases). CDR1 and CDR2 (germline): MNHEY, SVGAGI. The V end was cut by 6 bases, the J end by 2 bases, with 13 bases between. The CDR3 has 15 residues. The CDR3 sequence: CASSSRTANTGELFF. CDR3 bases: TGTGCCAGCAGCTCCAGGACAGCAAACACCGGGGAGCTGTTTTTT.